The 26 T cell receptor beta chains in this list originate from one sample, sequenced in a study of blood T cell repertoires in COVID-19. Using immunoSEQ multiplex PCR, the repertoire was profiled, and TCRdb retains in-frame clones only, with some absent. The sample lists more than 95,000 clones, approximately 85% occurring once. The sequenced sample consisted of peripheral blood. The receptors were sampled from a woman aged 80 or older with COVID-19, enrolled during active disease.

This clone was counted a single time. The chain couples TRBV9 to TRBJ1-2, with unresolved D. This CDR3 comprises 13 residues. The germline V and J ends were trimmed by 0 bases and 2 bases, with 5 bases remaining between them. Germline V gene sequence: CDR1 SGDLS, CDR2 YYNGEE. CDR3 loop: CASSVAPNYGYTF. The CDR3 DNA reads TGTGCCAGCAGCGTAGCCCCGAACTATGGCTACACCTTC.

The chain recombines TRBV5-6 with TRBJ1-6; no clear D gene. The CDR3 sequence is 15 residues long. Germline loops: CDR1 SGHDT, CDR2 YYEEEE. The ends were cut back, 1 base at V and 8 bases at J, with 13 bases in the middle. CDR3 DNA: TGTGCCAGCAGCTTGCTTACCAGGATGGATTCACCCCTCCACTTT. This encodes CASSLLTRMDSPLHF.

The J gene is TRBJ1-5, the V gene TRBV7-2, with D possibly TRBD1 on 5 matching bases. Germline-derived CDR1 and CDR2 are SGHTA and FQGNSA. The CDR3 has 17 residues. V gave up 6 bases and J gave up 3 bases, with 21 bases separating them. The CDR3 DNA is TGTGCCAGCAGTCGACGGGGGGACCCCCTAAACAATCAGCCCCAGCATTTT. It codes for CASSRRGDPLNNQPQHF. Filled out from reference TRBV7-2 and TRBJ1-5, the complete variable domain reads GAGVSQSPSNKVTEKGKDVELRCDPISGHTALYWYRQSLGQGLEFLIYFQGNSAPDKSGLPSDRFSAERTGGSVSTLTIQRTQQEDSAVYLCASSRRGDPLNNQPQHFGDGTRLSIL.

This chain links TRBV18 with TRBJ2-3, with unresolved D. V was cut by 3 bases and J by 3 bases, with 19 bases left in between. Germline V gives CDR1 KGHSH, CDR2 LQKENI. The CDR3 length is 17 residues. CDR3 loop: CASSPTRSPLETDTQYF. The CDR3 DNA reads as TGTGCCAGCTCACCGACCCGGAGCCCTCTTGAGACAGATACGCAGTATTTT.

This clone was seen only once. The rearrangement links TRBV4-3 to TRBJ1-1; D gene unclear. Germline CDR1 LGHNA, CDR2 YSLEER. The CDR3 length is 16 residues. The V end lost 0 bases, the J end lost 5 bases, and 16 bases lay between the germline ends. The CDR3 region is CASSQEVAARGTEAFF. The CDR3 region has the DNA TGCGCCAGCAGCCAAGAAGTAGCCGCCCGTGGGACTGAAGCTTTCTTT.

This clone turned up a few times. This chain uses TRBV19 with TRBJ2-1; 8 bases are shared with TRBD2. Germline CDR1 is LNHDA and CDR2 is SQIVND (reference sequence). The CDR3 contains 16 residues. Germline trimming cut 4 bases from V and 8 bases from J; bases unmatched to any gene: 13. The CDR3 DNA sequence: TGTGCCAGTAGTACCTTAAGCGGGAGAGGGCCCGATGAGCAGTTCTTC. It is translated as CASSTLSGRGPDEQFF.

CDR3 sequence: CACGRTGTNTEAFF. As DNA, the CDR3 is TGTGCCTGTGGGCGGACGGGAACTAACACTGAAGCTTTCTTT. J is TRBJ1-1 and V is TRBV5-4; D is ambiguous. The CDR3 has 14 residues. CDR1 and CDR2 (germline): SGHNT, YYREEE (reference sequence). Trimming removed 10 bases at V and 2 bases at J, with 18 bases between.

Concerning this clone itself: An end of the junction does not agree with germline; a read error may underlie this. The rearrangement joins TRBV28 to TRBJ2-7; D is unresolved. Germline V CDR1 and CDR2: MDHEN, SYDVKM. The CDR3 consists of 16 residues. CDR3 sequence reads: CASSLRSWQVTYGQYF. CDR3 DNA: TGTGCCAGCAGTTTAAGGTCCTGGCAGGTTACCTACGGGCAGTACTTC.

This sequence joins TRBV5-5 and TRBJ1-2; D is unclear. Trimming left V 0 bases short and J 4 bases short, with 10 bases between. Germline V gene lookup returns CDR1 SGHKS and CDR2 YYEKEE (reference sequence). There are 14 residues in the CDR3. The CDR3 sequence is CASSLAQDPYGYTF. CDR3 nucleotides: TGTGCCAGCAGCTTGGCTCAGGATCCCTATGGCTACACCTTC.

The J gene is TRBJ1-1, the V gene TRBV20-1; D unresolved. This CDR3 has 10 residues. Trimming took off 6 bases at V and 3 bases at J, with 5 bases between the two ends. CDR1 is DFQATT and CDR2 is SNEGSKA in the germline V gene (reference sequence). The CDR3 nucleotides read TGCAGTGCCCCGGACACTGAAGCTTTCTTT. It translates to CSAPDTEAFF.

This chain connects TRBV4-2 to TRBJ1-1; 7 bases are shared with TRBD1. Germline CDR1 reads LGHNA; CDR2 reads YNFKEQ. The J segment lost 4 bases and the V segment lost 0 bases, leaving 2 bases of the junction unmatched. The CDR3 is 14 residues long. CDR3 amino acids: CASSQEAGGTEAFF. The CDR3 DNA reads as TGTGCCAGCAGCCAAGAGGCAGGGGGCACTGAAGCTTTCTTT.

The chain carries TRBV28 and TRBJ1-5, with a weak D call TRBD1 (6 bases). In germline, CDR1 is MDHEN, CDR2 SYDVKM. V shed 6 bases and J shed 7 bases, with 16 bases lying between them. This CDR3 contains 14 residues. The DNA for the CDR3 is TGTGCCAGCAGCCGAACAGGGTTTGGGCAGCCCCAGCATTTT. Protein sequence: CASSRTGFGQPQHF. The full variable domain, completed using reference TRBV28 and TRBJ1-5, is DVKVTQSSRYLVKRTGEKVFLECVQDMDHENMFWYRQDPGLGLRLIYFSYDVKMKEKGDIPEGYSVSREKKERFSLILESASTNQTSMYLCASSRTGFGQPQHFGDGTRLSIL.

The CDR3 DNA follows: TGTGCCAGCAGCCCGGGACCGGGACAGGGATACTTCAATCAGCCCCAGCATTTT. Its protein product is CASSPGPGQGYFNQPQHF. The chain recombines TRBV11-3 with TRBJ1-5; TRBD1 agrees at 9 bases. V lost 5 bases and J lost 3; bases outside the gene matches: 14. Germline CDR1 is SGHNT and CDR2 is YENEEA. CDR3 length: 18 residues. The entire variable domain, with the rest obtained from reference TRBV11-3 and TRBJ1-5, is as follows: EAGVVQSPRYKIIEKKQPVAFWCNPISGHNTLYWYLQNLGQGPELLIRYENEEAVDDSQLPKDRFSAERLKGVDSTLKIQPAELGDSAVYLCASSPGPGQGYFNQPQHFGDGTRLSIL.

Regarding this clone: At the DNA level, this CDR3 is encoded by other sequences in the same sample as well. V is TRBV7-2 and J is TRBJ1-4, with TRBD1 matching over 9 bases. CDR1 and CDR2 (germline): SGHTA, FQGNSA. With V trimmed by 5 bases and J by 7 bases, 5 bases remained unmatched. The CDR3 length is 14 residues. The CDR3 loop reads CASSPGQGGEKLFF. As DNA, the CDR3 is TGTGCCAGCAGCCCGGGACAGGGTGGTGAAAAACTGTTTTTT.

The chain joins TRBV3-1 (or the pseudogene TRBV3-2) to TRBJ2-2; D perhaps matches TRBD2 (6 bases). This CDR3 region has 18 residues. Per germline, CDR1 LGHDT and CDR2 YNNKEL (reference sequence). V lost 3 bases, J lost 5 bases, and 22 bases lay in between. In DNA, the CDR3 is TGTGCCAGCAGCCATTCCGGAGAAGGGCGGGGCCGAACCGGGGAGCTGTTTTTT. Its translation: CASSHSGEGRGRTGELFF.

V is TRBV14 and J is TRBJ1-2; 7 nucleotides line up with TRBD1. The CDR3 totals 15 residues. Germline CDR1 and CDR2: SGHDN and FVKESK. After removal of 0 bases from V and 8 bases from J, the junction contained 9 bases not matched to a gene. The CDR3 sequence: CASSQDGSTGTGYTF. The CDR3 DNA follows: TGTGCCAGCAGCCAAGACGGCTCGACAGGGACAGGCTACACCTTC. Full variable domain (missing parts from reference TRBV14 and TRBJ1-2): EAGVTQFPSHSVIEKGQTVTLRCDPISGHDNLYWYRRVMGKEIKFLLHFVKESKQDESGMPNNRFLAERTGGTYSTLKVQPAELEDSGVYFCASSQDGSTGTGYTFGSGTRLTVV.

The V gene is TRBV3-1 (or the pseudogene TRBV3-2), the J gene TRBJ2-1, with 11 bases matching TRBD2. The CDR3 runs 17 residues. The V gene end was trimmed by 3 bases and the J gene end by 7 bases; junction bases not matched to a gene: 11. Germline V gives CDR1 LGHDT, CDR2 YNNKEL (reference sequence). DNA of the CDR3: TGTGCCAGCAGCCAGACTACTAGCGGGAGTTCGAGGAATGAGCAGTTCTTC. Protein product: CASSQTTSGSSRNEQFF.

This clone was seen only once. The CDR3 reads CASRSGGSPLHF. The CDR3 region has the DNA TGTGCCAGCAGGTCAGGTGGTTCACCCCTCCACTTT. The rearrangement uses TRBV6-5 and TRBJ1-6; unclear D gene. CDR1 and CDR2 from the germline V gene are MNHEY and SVGAGI. V was trimmed by 6 bases and J by 9 bases, leaving 9 bases between them. The CDR3 spans 12 residues.

In this sample, this clone turned up a few times. The chain joins TRBV9 to TRBJ2-5; D perhaps matches TRBD2 (6 bases). CDR3 length: 15 amino acids. Per the germline V gene, CDR1 is SGDLS and CDR2 is YYNGEE. With 3 bases removed from V and 2 bases from J, the gap between germline ends came to 14 bases. The CDR3 loop reads CASSASGQPQETQYF. The CDR3, as DNA: TGTGCCAGCAGCGCCAGCGGGCAACCTCAAGAGACCCAGTACTTC.

This chain links TRBV13 with TRBJ1-3, with D perhaps TRBD1 (6 bases). The CDR3 is made up of 17 amino acids. Germline CDR1 and CDR2: PRHDT and FYEKMQ (reference sequence). Between the trimmed V and J ends, which lost 5 bases and 2 bases, there was a span of 19 bases. CDR3 bases: TGTGCCAGCAGCCGTTCTAGGGGGGGGACTACTGGAAACACCATATATTTT. Residues: CASSRSRGGTTGNTIYF.

V is TRBV24-1 and J is TRBJ1-4, with D perhaps matching TRBD1 (6 bases). Germline V gene sequence: CDR1 KGHDR, CDR2 SFDVKD. The CDR3 is 13 residues long. Trimming left V 9 bases short and J 8 bases short, with 15 bases between. CDR3 sequence reads: CATEGTPGEKLFF. In DNA, the CDR3 is TGTGCCACCGAAGGGACACCGGGGGAAAAACTGTTTTTT.

This rearrangement joins TRBV7-2 to TRBJ1-2; 10 nucleotides match TRBD1. With 2 bases clipped from V and 6 bases from J, the junction kept 6 bases outside the gene matches. CDR1 SGHTA and CDR2 FQGNSA come from the germline V gene. This CDR3 has 15 amino acids. CDR3 in amino acids: CASSLQDRGSHGYTF. The CDR3 DNA follows: TGTGCCAGCAGCTTACAGGACAGGGGGTCCCATGGCTACACCTTC.

This clone was detected once. This chain links TRBV15 with TRBJ1-2; 8 nucleotides align to TRBD1. V was pared by 3 bases and J by 8 bases, with 2 bases of the junction left unmatched. CDR3 length equals 12 residues. In germline, CDR1 is LNHNV, CDR2 YYDKDF (reference sequence). The CDR3 loop reads CATSRTGAGYTF. CDR3 DNA: TGTGCCACCAGCAGGACAGGGGCCGGCTACACCTTC.

This clone was counted a single time. This chain links TRBV15 with TRBJ1-2, with no clear D. V was pared by 0 bases and J by 4 bases, with 12 bases between. The CDR3 contains 15 residues. The germline CDR1 and CDR2 sequences are LNHNV and YYDKDF (reference sequence). The CDR3 here is CATSRDLQRGYGYTF. CDR3 DNA: TGTGCCACCAGCAGAGATCTTCAACGGGGCTATGGCTACACCTTC.

This clone has a handful of counts. The rearrangement joins TRBV2 to TRBJ2-1; TRBD2 matches 9 bases. The J segment lost 8 bases and the V segment lost 5 bases, leaving 10 bases of the junction unmatched. Germline assignment: CDR1 SNHLY and CDR2 FYNNEI. This CDR3 region has 15 residues. CDR3 sequence: CASSFLGTSRDEQFF. The CDR3 DNA sequence: TGTGCCAGCAGTTTTCTCGGGACTAGCAGAGATGAGCAGTTCTTC.

This clone appeared a single time. The chain combines TRBV5-1 with TRBJ1-1; D ambiguous. The CDR3 runs to 13 residues. V was shortened by 0 bases and J by 7 bases, with 10 bases between the two germline ends. The germline gives CDR1 SGHRS, CDR2 YFSETQ. CDR3 loop: CASSLAGNGEAFF. Here the CDR3 DNA reads TGCGCCAGCAGCTTGGCGGGTAACGGTGAAGCTTTCTTT.